The next 2 T cell receptor beta chains were all read from a single sample in a study of blood T cell repertoires in COVID-19. Repertoires were generated with immunoSEQ multiplex PCR, while TCRdb's copy carries only in-frame clones and drops some. The sample consists of about 140,000 clones, around 82% of them appearing once. Sequenced: peripheral blood. These receptors were obtained from a human donor in a cohort sampled during active COVID-19.

This clone was seen just once. The CDR3 nucleotides read TGTGCCAGCAGCTTAGATTACTCACAAGAGACCCAGTACTTC. It specifies CASSLDYSQETQYF. V is TRBV7-2 and J is TRBJ2-5; D unclear. The CDR3 has 14 amino acids. V was shortened by 1 base and J by 2 bases, with 8 bases between the two germline ends. Germline V gene lookup returns CDR1 SGHTA and CDR2 FQGNSA. Full variable domain (outside the CDR3, taken from reference TRBV7-2 and TRBJ2-5): GAGVSQSPSNKVTEKGKDVELRCDPISGHTALYWYRQSLGQGLEFLIYFQGNSAPDKSGLPSDRFSAERTGGSVSTLTIQRTQQEDSAVYLCASSLDYSQETQYFGPGTRLLVL.

For this clone: This same CDR3 is encoded by further DNA sequences in the sample. In DNA form, the CDR3 reads TGTGCCAGTAGCCTGGGACAGGGGGGCCAGCCCCAGCATTTT. This codes for CASSLGQGGQPQHF. The chain joins TRBV19 to TRBJ1-5, with 11 bases aligning to TRBD1. V lost 6 bases to trimming and J lost 7 bases; unmatched junction nucleotides: 5. The CDR3 runs 14 residues. Germline loops: CDR1 LNHDA, CDR2 SQIVND (reference sequence). Together with reference TRBV19 and TRBJ1-5, the CDR3 gives the full variable domain: DGGITQSPKYLFRKEGQNVTLSCEQNLNHDAMYWYRQDPGQGLRLIYYSQIVNDFQKGDIAEGYSVSREKKESFPLTVTSAQKNPTAFYLCASSLGQGGQPQHFGDGTRLSIL.